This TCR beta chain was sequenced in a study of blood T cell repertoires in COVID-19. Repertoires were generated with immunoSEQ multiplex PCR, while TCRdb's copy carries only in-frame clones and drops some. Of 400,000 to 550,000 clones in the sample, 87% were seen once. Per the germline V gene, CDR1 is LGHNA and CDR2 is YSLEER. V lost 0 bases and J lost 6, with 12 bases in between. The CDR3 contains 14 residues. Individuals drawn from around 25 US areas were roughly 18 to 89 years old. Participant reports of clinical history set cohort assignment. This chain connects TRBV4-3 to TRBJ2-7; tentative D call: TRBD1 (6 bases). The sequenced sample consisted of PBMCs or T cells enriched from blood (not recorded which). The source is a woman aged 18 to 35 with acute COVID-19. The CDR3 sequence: CASSQDRDKGEQYF. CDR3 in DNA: TGCGCCAGCAGCCAAGATCGGGACAAAGGCGAGCAGTACTTC.